The rows below give T cell receptor beta chains drawn from one sample of a study of neurological immune-mediated disorders. One entry per CDR3 protein results from TCRdb running MiXCR on the 5' RACE reads. The data show 65,000 to 80,000 distinct CDR3 sequences, roughly a sixth seen once. Sequenced input: PBMCs. The receptor set was obtained from a middle-aged woman in good health. The CDR3 runs from the conserved cysteine through the conserved F or W. A row's size may be missing; if present it is once, few, many or a size class.

v_call clone_size cdr3_aa
TRBV10-3 few CAISGGQVTDTQYF
TRBV28 . CASSAQRGPNQPQHF
TRBV10-3 many CAIRSGGETGELFF
TRBV20-1 many CSARRSGSSYEQYF
TRBV5-1 many CASSLGLNMNEQFF
TRBV20-1 many CSARPGPYTGELFF
TRBV7-2 many CASSLAGSGGPRDTQYF
TRBV20-1 many CSARDTGYGYTF
TRBV15 many CATSREDRGIGNIQYF
TRBV6-2/TRBV6-3 many CASSYKGRGNEQFF
TRBV7-2 many CASSLNAGEETQYF
TRBV12-3/TRBV12-4 many CASSHPSTSDYNEQFF
TRBV20-1 once CSARGGEAGGGAKVPTF
TRBV6-2/TRBV6-3 many CASSYGTFNYGYTF
TRBV7-2 many CASSLAGGGGVDEQFF
TRBV5-6 few CASSLDAAGVLQYF
TRBV3-1 many CASSQYLGNQPQHF
TRBV20-1 many CSARDSGGGWTQYF
TRBV12-3/TRBV12-4 . CASSLGPSQGLANVMTF
TRBV5-1 many CASSQLTGTSVETQYF
TRBV6-2/TRBV6-3 . CASSYYGSKETKYF
TRBV7-2 many CASSLGQGTDTQYF
TRBV7-2 many CASSVSSGVNEQFF
TRBV5-1 many CASSLEASGVDTQYF
TRBV7-2 many CASSPGQGRQETQYF
TRBV28 many CASIPWGRGAYNEQFF
TRBV5-1 many CASSAPGQGGQYF
TRBV28 many CASATGRGQPQHF
TRBV5-6 many CASKGARDEQYF
TRBV12-3/TRBV12-4 many CASSTWSRETQYF
TRBV5-1 many CASSRGESSYEQYF
TRBV9 many CASSINSYTLEQYF
TRBV3-1 many CASSQRLRALAFF
TRBV12-3/TRBV12-4 many CASSGQGFTEAFF
TRBV24-1 many CATQSSTGELFF
TRBV28 few CASSLGVGTGERDTQYF
TRBV5-1 many CASSLGQGSYEQYF
TRBV9 . CASSVGLSGRAGTGELFF
TRBV29-1 many CTAGVYNEQFF
TRBV5-1 many CASSLMVAGGPYNEQFF
TRBV2 many CASRLSDIQYF
TRBV7-2 many CASSLAGGARRDAADTQYF
TRBV16 many CASSQIEGNQPQHF
TRBV11-1 many CASSLRSTRPGELFF
TRBV5-1 many CASRWDGDLNEQFF